The table lists the clone carrying this TCR beta chain with a count of one. Its antigen is still unknown. The sample comes from a study of cytomegalovirus exposure and HLA in healthy donors. On the study more broadly: Later, an analysis reported that the 120 or so validation repertoires had used the same platform as the roughly 660 first-cohort repertoires.

The donors were members of the roughly 120-subject validation cohort (separate from the roughly 670-subject first cohort). V was shortened by 3 bases and J by 3 bases, with 18 bases between the two germline ends. The V gene's germline CDR1 is LNHNV and CDR2 YYDKDF (reference sequence). The CDR3 is made up of 16 amino acids. Sequenced by immunoSEQ multiplex PCR; TCRdb stores in-frame clones only, minus some. This table has tens of thousands of clones, 90% to 96% appearing once. Study-wide results and limits: Specificity of a few CMV-associated chains for CMV antigens was verified in vitro.

This TCR was recovered from a woman aged 18 to 35 in good health and CMV-seronegative. Sequencing input: PBMCs. The chain uses TRBV15 and TRBJ2-7; the D gene is possibly TRBD2 (7 bases). Here the CDR3 DNA reads TGTGCCACCAGCAGTCCCGGGACGGGGGGCGACTACGAGCAGTACTTC. Protein: CATSSPGTGGDYEQYF.